The 29 T cell receptor beta chains given below trace back to one sample, sequenced in a study of vaccination and CD4 T cells after COVID-19. The assay that was used to sequence DNA from cultured CD4+ T cells was the Oncomine TCR Beta short-read assay. TCRdb re-derived calls from the PCR reads in MiXCR, one entry per CDR3 protein. Of under 20,000 distinct CDR3 sequences listed, around 40% were seen once; the top ten hold about 25%. The sample's treatment: approximately 11-day PBMC culture with coronavirus spike peptide pools or control peptides (ViraFEST assay). The antigens of these receptors remain unknown. This specimen consisted of CD4+ T cells from blood, cultured in vitro, obtained before SARS-CoV-2 vaccination. The receptors here all came from a human donor who received a COVID-19 vaccine.

This clonotype was detected a few times. The CDR3 protein is CASRRTGGSYEQYF. For the CDR3, the DNA is TGTGCCAGCAGAAGGACAGGGGGTTCCTACGAGCAGTACTTC. This chain connects TRBV5-6 to TRBJ2-7; 10 bases align to TRBD1. This CDR3 has 14 residues. Germline values: CDR1 SGHDT, CDR2 YYEEEE. V was clipped by 5 bases and J by 1 base; unmatched bases: 3.

The CDR3 DNA is TGCGCCAGCAGCTTGGCCCAGGGGCTCTACGAGCAGTACTTC. As protein: CASSLAQGLYEQYF. The chain employs TRBV5-1 and TRBJ2-7; possibly TRBD1 for D (6 bases). The V end was cut by 0 bases, the J end by 3 bases, with 10 bases between. The CDR3 is made up of 14 amino acids. Germline V gene sequence: CDR1 SGHRS, CDR2 YFSETQ.

The chain uses TRBV2 and TRBJ2-3, with D uncertain. Trimming cost V 6 bases and J 2 bases, with 12 bases left between them. Germline CDR1 and CDR2: SNHLY and FYNNEI. CDR3 length: 14 amino acids. The CDR3 DNA reads as TGTGCCAGCAGAGCAGGACCTTACACAGATACGCAGTATTTT. Amino acids: CASRAGPYTDTQYF.

The V call is TRBV6-1, the J call TRBJ1-3, with D unclear. With 8 bases removed from V and 0 bases from J, the gap between germline ends came to 26 bases. CDR1 and CDR2 from the germline V gene are MNHNS and SASEGT. The CDR3 sequence is 19 residues long. The CDR3 sequence: CASPGDLGLRPLSGNTIYF. In nucleotides, the CDR3 is TGTGCCAGCCCTGGGGATTTAGGGTTGAGGCCCCTCTCTGGAAACACCATATATTTT.

The chain is built from TRBV6-1 and TRBJ1-1, with a tentative D call TRBD1 (5 bases). Trimming took off 6 bases at V and 8 bases at J, with 13 bases between the two ends. Germline V gene data show CDR1 as MNHNS and CDR2 as SASEGT. This CDR3 is built from 12 residues. The CDR3 DNA is TGTGCCAGCAGCCGGGACCCTTCAGAAGCTTTCTTT. Encoded protein: CASSRDPSEAFF.

This clonotype appeared a few times. The chain recombines TRBV6-1 with TRBJ1-5; D unresolved. Germline CDR1 and CDR2: MNHNS and SASEGT. This CDR3 is 13 amino acids long. Trimming shortened V by 0 bases and J by 9 bases, and 9 bases separated the two germline ends. For the CDR3, the DNA is TGTGCCAGCAGTGAAGCGGCGTCGAGGCCCCAGCATTTT. Translation gives CASSEAASRPQHF.

The chain uses TRBV18 and TRBJ2-3; 10 nucleotides agree with TRBD2. Germline V gene lookup returns CDR1 KGHSH and CDR2 LQKENI. This CDR3 has 15 amino acids. The J segment lost 10 bases and the V segment lost 1 base, leaving 8 bases of the junction unmatched. This CDR3 reads CASSPRTSGVEAQYF. As DNA, the CDR3 is TGTGCCAGCTCACCACGAACTAGCGGGGTTGAGGCGCAGTATTTT.

The chain is built from TRBV5-5 and TRBJ2-7; D might be TRBD1 (6 bases). This CDR3 comprises 15 residues. With 4 bases removed from V and 7 bases from J, the gap between germline ends came to 21 bases. Germline assignment: CDR1 SGHKS and CDR2 YYEKEE (reference sequence). CDR3 in amino acids: CASSPGTRNSAEQYF. CDR3 DNA sequence: TGTGCCAGCAGCCCGGGGACACGCAACTCCGCTGAGCAGTACTTC.

This clonotype was detected a few times. The rearrangement joins TRBV20-1 to TRBJ2-3; a possible D gene is TRBD2 (7 bases). This CDR3 is built from 13 residues. Trimming removed 4 bases from V and 2 bases from J, with 10 bases in between. Germline V gene sequence: CDR1 DFQATT, CDR2 SNEGSKA (reference sequence). The CDR3 sequence is CSAKGGVTDTQYF. CDR3 sequence (DNA): TGCAGTGCTAAGGGGGGGGTCACAGATACGCAGTATTTT.

The chain is built from TRBV30 and TRBJ1-2; 8 nucleotides align to TRBD1. This CDR3 is built from 17 residues. V lost 0 bases to trimming and J lost 0 bases; unmatched junction nucleotides: 9. CDR1 is GTSNPN, CDR2 SVGIG, per germline (reference sequence). The CDR3: CAWSVGGQGAANYGYTF. CDR3 DNA sequence: TGTGCCTGGAGTGTCGGAGGACAGGGAGCCGCTAACTATGGCTACACCTTC.

The rearrangement uses TRBV7-2 and TRBJ2-7; TRBD2 agrees at 8 bases. Per the germline V gene, CDR1 is SGHTA and CDR2 is FQGNSA. There are 15 residues in the CDR3. V was pared by 1 base and J by 3 bases, with 5 bases of the junction left unmatched. The CDR3, as DNA: TGTGCCAGCAGCTTAGACGGGGGGGGGAGCTACGAGCAGTACTTC. It yields the protein CASSLDGGGSYEQYF.

The rearrangement joins TRBV29-1 to TRBJ2-5, with 10 bases lining up with TRBD2. This CDR3 comprises 13 residues. The germline gives CDR1 SQVTM, CDR2 ANQGSEA. With V trimmed by 7 bases and J by 3 bases, 5 bases remained unmatched. CDR3 nucleotide sequence: TGCAGCGGAGTAGCGGGGGGCAAAGAGACCCAGTACTTC. This encodes CSGVAGGKETQYF.

This clonotype was picked up one time. The V gene is TRBV9, the J gene TRBJ2-2; no definite D call. The CDR3 covers 14 residues. Germline assignment: CDR1 SGDLS and CDR2 YYNGEE. V was pared by 0 bases and J by 4 bases, with 7 bases between. This chain's CDR3 is CASSVAWTTGELFF. CDR3 coding DNA: TGTGCCAGCAGCGTAGCGTGGACCACCGGGGAGCTGTTTTTT.

The rearrangement uses TRBV19 and TRBJ1-2, with D possibly TRBD1 on 6 matching bases. Germline-derived CDR1 and CDR2 are LNHDA and SQIVND (reference sequence). Trimming removed 6 bases at V and 0 bases at J, with 11 bases between. CDR3 length equals 14 residues. The CDR3 DNA reads TGTGCCAGTAGGCGGGCAGGGGCTAACTATGGCTACACCTTC. Translated, it gives CASRRAGANYGYTF.

The CDR3 sequence: CASSPSGGARRETQYF. CDR3 nucleotides: TGTGCCAGCAGCCCCAGCGGGGGGGCCCGTCGTGAGACCCAGTACTTC. The J gene is TRBJ2-5, the V gene TRBV5-4; 10 bases agree with TRBD2. From germline, CDR1 is SGHNT and CDR2 YYREEE (reference sequence). The V and J ends lost 4 bases and 5 bases, in that order; junction bases with no gene match: 11. This CDR3 has 16 residues.

The CDR3 is CAISETRTGVYGYTF. In DNA, the CDR3 is TGTGCCATCAGTGAGACACGGACAGGAGTCTATGGCTACACCTTC. The J gene is TRBJ1-2, the V gene TRBV10-3; 7 nucleotides match TRBD1. Germline CDR1 reads ENHRY; CDR2 reads SYGVKD. There are 15 residues in the CDR3. V shed 2 bases, J shed 4 bases, and the junction held 7 bases outside the gene matches.

The V and J genes are TRBV2 and TRBJ1-2, with unresolved D. The V and J ends lost 3 bases and 0 bases respectively, with 8 bases between them. The CDR3 sequence is 14 residues long. Germline CDR1 SNHLY, CDR2 FYNNEI. CDR3: CASSESGANYGYTF. The CDR3 DNA is TGTGCCAGCAGTGAGTCCGGAGCTAACTATGGCTACACCTTC.

This clonotype was found a few times. The V gene is TRBV24-1, the J gene TRBJ1-5; D is perhaps TRBD1 (5 bases). CDR3 length: 16 residues. Looked up from germline, CDR1 is KGHDR and CDR2 is SFDVKD. V lost 9 bases and J 2 bases, leaving 19 bases between the germline ends. In nucleotides, the CDR3 is TGTGCCACCCACAACAGCAGGGTAAGAGGCAATCAGCCCCAGCATTTT. Translating gives CATHNSRVRGNQPQHF.

The V and J genes are TRBV19 and TRBJ2-1; possibly TRBD1 for D (6 bases). The CDR3 totals 15 residues. V gave up 9 bases and J gave up 5 bases, with 20 bases separating them. The germline gives CDR1 LNHDA, CDR2 SQIVND (reference sequence). This CDR3 reads CASQRTAQKNNEQFF. CDR3 nucleotide sequence: TGTGCCAGCCAAAGGACAGCCCAAAAAAACAATGAGCAGTTCTTC.

This chain connects TRBV20-1 to TRBJ2-3; D could derive from TRBD1 or TRBD2 (7 bases each). Trimming left V 6 bases short and J 4 bases short, with 11 bases between. Germline loops: CDR1 DFQATT, CDR2 SNEGSKA (reference sequence). The CDR3 totals 12 residues. DNA for the CDR3: TGCAGTGCCGGGGGGACAGCAGATACGCAGTATTTT. The encoded protein is CSAGGTADTQYF.

The chain joins TRBV9 to TRBJ2-5, with D unclear. The CDR3 sequence is 14 residues long. The germline V gene has CDR1 SGDLS and CDR2 YYNGEE. V was shortened by 0 bases and J by 0 bases, with 6 bases between the two germline ends. DNA of the CDR3: TGTGCCAGCAGCGTAGCTTTGTACCAAGAGACCCAGTACTTC. Translating it yields CASSVALYQETQYF. Using reference TRBV9 and TRBJ2-5 for the parts outside the CDR3, the full variable domain is DSGVTQTPKHLITATGQRVTLRCSPRSGDLSVYWYQQSLDQGLQFLIQYYNGEERAKGNILERFSAQQFPDLHSELNLSSLELGDSALYFCASSVALYQETQYFGPGTRLLVL.

This chain's CDR3 is CASSLVGTNYGYTF. The CDR3 region has the DNA TGCGCCAGCAGCTTGGTGGGCACTAACTATGGCTACACCTTC. V is TRBV5-1 and J is TRBJ1-2; D not certain. This CDR3 has 14 residues. Trimming stripped 0 bases from V and 0 bases from J, with 6 bases between. Germline CDR1 reads SGHRS; CDR2 reads YFSETQ.

The chain carries TRBV18 and TRBJ2-5, with 7 bases lining up with TRBD1. Germline lookup yields CDR1 KGHSH and CDR2 LQKENI. V shed 5 bases, J shed 4 bases, and the junction held 10 bases outside the gene matches. The CDR3 spans 15 residues. CDR3: CASSVRQGRGETQYF. CDR3 bases: TGTGCCAGCTCAGTACGACAGGGTCGCGGAGAGACCCAGTACTTC. The full variable domain, in which reference TRBV18 and TRBJ2-5 provide the parts outside the CDR3, is NAGVMQNPRHLVRRRGQEARLRCSPMKGHSHVYWYRQLPEEGLKFMVYLQKENIIDESGMPKERFSAEFPKEGPSILRIQQVVRGDSAAYFCASSVRQGRGETQYFGPGTRLLVL.

This clonotype was counted between two and nine times. The chain is built from TRBV25-1 and TRBJ1-2; D is undetermined. Trimming took 4 bases from V and 7 from J, leaving 13 bases between them. CDR1 is MGHDK and CDR2 is SYGVNS in the germline V gene. The CDR3 is made up of 13 amino acids. The DNA of the CDR3 is TGTGCCAGCAGTGCCGACGGGGTTCCTGGCTACACCTTC. Protein sequence: CASSADGVPGYTF.

The chain uses TRBV7-9 and TRBJ2-7; 8 bases align to TRBD2. Trimming cost V 1 base and J 4 bases; bases outside gene matches: 9. CDR3 length: 16 amino acids. CDR1 and CDR2 (germline): SEHNR, FQNEAQ (reference sequence). The CDR3: CASSLGGTGGGYEQYF. In DNA form, the CDR3 reads TGTGCCAGCAGCTTAGGGGGGACTGGCGGGGGGTACGAGCAGTACTTC.

The CDR3 protein is CSASLPPDRPIIYTF. CDR3 sequence (DNA): TGCAGTGCTAGTCTACCCCCTGACAGGCCAATAATCTACACCTTC. V gene TRBV20-1 combines with J gene TRBJ1-2, with D perhaps matching TRBD1 (6 bases). The CDR3 is made up of 15 amino acids. V was cut by 3 bases and J by 10 bases, with 24 bases left in between. Germline loops: CDR1 DFQATT, CDR2 SNEGSKA (reference sequence).

This clonotype was observed a few times. The V gene is TRBV14, the J gene TRBJ1-6; D gene unclear. Per the germline V gene, CDR1 is SGHDN and CDR2 is FVKESK. Deletions cut 1 base from V and 7 bases from J, with 11 bases between. This CDR3 region has 15 residues. The CDR3 DNA is TGTGCCAGCAGCCAAGCGCGGACCGGAAATTCACCCCTCCACTTT. The encoded protein is CASSQARTGNSPLHF.

The V call is TRBV7-2, the J call TRBJ2-2, with TRBD2 matching over 10 bases. CDR1 is SGHTA, CDR2 FQGNSA, per germline. The length of the CDR3 is 15 residues. V shed 5 bases and J 5 bases; nucleotides not matched to a gene: 5. CDR3 bases: TGTGCCAGCAGCCGAAAACTAGCGGGGACCGGGGAGCTGTTTTTT. It translates to CASSRKLAGTGELFF.

This clonotype was counted between two and nine times. The genes are TRBV7-9 and TRBJ1-3; D is unresolved. Germline assignment: CDR1 SEHNR and CDR2 FQNEAQ (reference sequence). Trimming cost V 4 bases and J 2 bases, with 12 bases left between them. CDR3 size: 15 residues. The CDR3 sequence is CASSSPILAGNTIYF. CDR3 DNA: TGTGCCAGCAGCTCTCCGATCCTGGCTGGAAACACCATATATTTT. The full variable domain, completed using reference TRBV7-9 and TRBJ1-3, is DTGVSQNPRHKITKRGQNVTFRCDPISEHNRLYWYRQTLGQGPEFLTYFQNEAQLEKSRLLSDRFSAERPKGSFSTLEIQRTEQGDSAMYLCASSSPILAGNTIYFGEGSWLTVV.